This TCR beta chain was recovered during a study of blood T cell repertoires in COVID-19. Looking at the study overall: The cDNA or gDNA used as material had been derived from T cells, B-cell-depleted T cells, or PBMCs.

Per the original methods: For nucleated cells, counts were estimated from reference gene primer amplification. The protocol was immunoSEQ multiplex PCR, while the TCRdb copy is restricted to in-frame clones and leaves out a portion. Clone size and the V and J calls come from that table; the DNA yielded D and trimming. The sample contains about 140,000 clones, about 79% of which appear only once. This clone showed up just once. V was cut by 0 bases and J by 6 bases, with 9 bases left in between. Germline loops: CDR1 MNHEY, CDR2 SVGAGI. The CDR3 loop spans 14 amino acids. The sequence came from a man between 60 and 75 years old with active or convalescent COVID-19. The sample comprised peripheral blood. The rearrangement uses TRBV6-5 and TRBJ1-5; D remains unclear. The CDR3 DNA reads TGTGCCAGCAGTTACTCTGCGGGGTTTCAGCCCCAGCATTTT. This codes for CASSYSAGFQPQHF.